The present entry profiles one T cell receptor beta chain with its context. Antigen: not known. The sample originates from a study of T cell clonotyping in hematopoietic cell transplantation. Findings and caveats of the study: At the given depth, recipient repertoires were over 95% de novo clonotypes. Without cell sorting, CD4 versus CD8 contributions remain unresolved. Recipient TCR diversity dropped after transplant; expanded clonotypes rose from day 30 to 180.

Sequenced by immunoSEQ multiplex PCR; TCRdb stores in-frame clones only, minus some. In the table there are 20,000 or so clones, 79% of which are singletons. Trimming took 2 bases from V and 3 from J, leaving 7 bases between them. The CDR3 runs to 13 residues. The germline V gene has CDR1 LGHNA and CDR2 YSLEER. The chain is built from TRBV4-3 and TRBJ1-1, with a possible D match to TRBD1 (6 bases). The material sequenced was peripheral blood mononuclear cells. The TCR was taken from a man between 60 and 75 years old in good health. Some clones in this sample may be carry-over from other donors' samples. Here the CDR3 DNA reads TGCGCCAGCAGCCAACAGGGGTACACTGAAGCTTTCTTT. Translated: CASSQQGYTEAFF.